The clone carrying this T cell receptor beta chain showed up many times. Trimming removed 0 bases from V and 9 bases from J; junction bases left unmatched: 2. Germline V lookup: CDR1 MGHRA, CDR2 YSYEKL. This CDR3 has 13 amino acids. MiXCR was run by TCRdb on the 5' RACE reads, yielding one entry per CDR3 protein. Of tens of thousands of distinct CDR3 sequences in the sample, less than 25% were seen once. Sequenced input: memory CD4+ T cells sorted from blood. Indicated subset: memory CD4+ T cells, CD4+CD45RO+CD25-. The chain links TRBV4-1 to TRBJ2-1; 7 bases align to TRBD2. This clonotype was obtained from a female donor with breast cancer. CDR3: CASSQESGGEQFF. DNA of the CDR3: TGCGCCAGCAGCCAAGAATCGGGAGGTGAGCAGTTCTTC.